This TCR beta chain was documented in a study of a mutant IDH1 vaccine in newly diagnosed glioma. In the study overall: Those enrolled had earlier been treated with radiotherapy, temozolomide, or both, mostly both. The week-35 safety follow-up was V12, and the week-47 study end was V13. Overall study findings and caveats: Researchers report vaccine-induced immune responses in approximately 95% of patients.

Produced via immunoSEQ multiplex PCR; TCRdb's table is partial and in-frame only. The table has about 68,000 clones, 84% seen once. This CDR3 has 13 residues. Looked up from germline, CDR1 is LNHDA and CDR2 is SQIVND (reference sequence). Deletions cut 3 bases from V and 10 bases from J, with 10 bases between. Points on this clone: Its specificity is unknown.

Sample time point: week 35, safety follow-up. Vaccination used 300 ug of mutant IDH1 20-mer peptide per dose, with topical imiquimod. Donor diagnoses consisted of new WHO grade 3 or 4 IDH1-mutant, ATRX-lost astrocytomas. The material was PBMCs, obtained from a glioma patient whose treatment included an IDH1 peptide vaccine. The receptor's source is a man between 18 and 29 years old with glioma. This rearrangement joins TRBV19 to TRBJ1-6; no firm D call. CDR3 amino acids: CASSIGVHSPLHF. Written as DNA, the CDR3 is TGTGCCAGTAGTATCGGGGTTCACTCACCCCTCCACTTT.